This T cell receptor (beta chain) was recovered during a study of regulatory T cells in long-lasting Graves disease. Study in general: Positivity for TSH receptor antibodies plus over 5 years of antithyroid drugs meant persistent Graves' disease.

This CDR3 region has 15 residues. With 6 bases clipped from V and 2 bases from J, the junction kept 8 bases outside the gene matches. Germline V gene data show CDR1 as MDHEN and CDR2 as SYDVKM. Study conclusions and caveats: The study found persistent patients shared more public clonotypes (approximately 2,700) than new patients (nearly 1,000). Among samples with persistent disease, TRBV28, TRBJ1-2 and TRBJ2-5 were favored.

Both iRepertoire HTBI primers and Arm-PCR of CDR3 regions were used to build the TCR beta libraries. Per the original methods: From all samples, identification returned approximately 14 TRBJ and around 62 TRBV segments. TCRdb reprocessed the multiplex PCR reads via MiXCR and lists one record per CDR3 protein. The V and J calls here are based on TCRdb, not the publication. The top ten hold over 10% of the sample, which has about 460,000 distinct CDR3 sequences, 20% to 25% seen once. Documented time point: persistent/refractory GD, antithyroid drugs over 5 years with positive TRAb. From PBMCs, RNA was extracted and then used to make the TCR library. A remark on this clonotype: Antigen specificity is unknown.

The genes are TRBV28 and TRBJ2-3; 7 bases line up with TRBD2. This receptor was identified in a female donor with Graves disease. The input for sequencing was peripheral blood mononuclear cells (PBMCs), taken when the disease was refractory, from a patient treated with antithyroid drugs. The CDR3 is CASRGGRFNTDTQYF. CDR3 DNA sequence: TGTGCCAGCAGGGGAGGGAGGTTCAACACAGATACGCAGTATTTT.